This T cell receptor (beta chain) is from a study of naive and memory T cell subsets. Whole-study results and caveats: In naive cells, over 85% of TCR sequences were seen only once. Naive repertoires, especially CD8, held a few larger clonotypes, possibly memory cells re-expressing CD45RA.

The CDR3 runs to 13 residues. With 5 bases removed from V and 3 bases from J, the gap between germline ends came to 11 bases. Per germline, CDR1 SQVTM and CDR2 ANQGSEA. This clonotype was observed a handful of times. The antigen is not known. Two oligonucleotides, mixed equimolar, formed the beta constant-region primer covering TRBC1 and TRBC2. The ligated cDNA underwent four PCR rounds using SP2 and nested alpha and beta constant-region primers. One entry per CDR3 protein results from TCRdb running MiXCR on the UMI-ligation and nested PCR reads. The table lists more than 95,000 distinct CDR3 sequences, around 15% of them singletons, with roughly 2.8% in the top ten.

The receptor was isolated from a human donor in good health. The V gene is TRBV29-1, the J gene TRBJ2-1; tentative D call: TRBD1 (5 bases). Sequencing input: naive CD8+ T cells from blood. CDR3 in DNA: TGCAGCGTTCTTGACAGTAACTACAATGAGCAGTTCTTC. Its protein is CSVLDSNYNEQFF.